This TCR beta chain was captured in a study of CD8+ T cells in alopecia areata. Germline assignment: CDR1 LGHNA and CDR2 YNFKEQ. The CDR3 totals 15 residues. With 0 bases removed from V and 1 base from J, the gap between germline ends came to 9 bases. Study-wide points: Relative to normal scalp, lesional scalp, especially alopecia totalis/universalis, showed higher clonality.

On this clone itself: The antigen is not known.

Once RNA had been extracted, it was reverse transcribed into cDNA to act as the sequencing template. TCRdb's table, derived via immunoSEQ multiplex PCR, lists solely in-frame clones and lacks some. The sample lists about 110,000 clones; 84% were seen once. As to treatment: oral pan-JAK inhibitor, 5-10 mg twice daily. The investigators collected lesional scalp punch biopsies and peripheral blood from alopecia areata patients. The V gene is TRBV4-2, the J gene TRBJ1-2; no clear D. The sequencing here drew on CD8+ T cells sorted from blood, taken at week 24, from a patient treated with tofacitinib. The source is a human donor with alopecia areata. CDR3 protein: CASSQEGRINYGYTF. In DNA, the CDR3 is TGTGCCAGCAGCCAAGAGGGCAGGATTAACTATGGCTACACCTTC.